This entry lists 20 T cell receptor beta chains sequenced from one sample in a study of blood T cell repertoires in COVID-19. Measured with immunoSEQ multiplex PCR; TCRdb has only the in-frame clones, and not every one. The sample yields approximately 54,000 clones, approximately 87% seen once. The sequencing sample was made of peripheral blood. These receptors were taken from a man between 45 and 60 years old with acute or convalescent COVID-19.

This chain connects TRBV4-1 to TRBJ1-1, with 8 bases identical to TRBD1. J was trimmed by 6 bases and V by 4 bases; bases with no gene match: 10. The CDR3 consists of 15 residues. Germline V CDR1 and CDR2: MGHRA, YSYEKL. Here the CDR3 DNA reads TGCGCCAGCAGCCCTCCTCGGACAGGGTACGCTGAAGCTTTCTTT. Translated, it gives CASSPPRTGYAEAFF.

The chain uses TRBV13 and TRBJ1-1; TRBD1 aligns across 10 bases. The germline V gene has CDR1 PRHDT and CDR2 FYEKMQ (reference sequence). CDR3 length: 16 amino acids. Losses at the gene ends were 5 bases for V and 0 bases for J; bases not matched to a gene: 6. The CDR3 DNA reads as TGTGCCAGCAGCCTACGGACAGGGGGTGTGAACACTGAAGCTTTCTTT. Residues: CASSLRTGGVNTEAFF.

V and J are TRBV30 and TRBJ2-7; tentative D call: TRBD1 (6 bases). Germline-derived CDR1 and CDR2 are GTSNPN and SVGIG (reference sequence). The CDR3 loop spans 11 amino acids. The ends were cut back, 1 base at V and 5 bases at J, with 6 bases in the middle. The CDR3 reads CAWSGGHEQYF. The CDR3 DNA reads as TGTGCCTGGAGTGGGGGGCACGAGCAGTACTTC.

The CDR3 nucleotides are TGTGCCAGCAGCCCCAGGGGGACAGAAAGGGCCGGGGAGCTGTTTTTT. Translating gives CASSPRGTERAGELFF. The V call is TRBV11-3, the J call TRBJ2-2, with 7 bases fitting TRBD1. Trimming took 5 bases from V and 6 from J; bases not matched to a gene: 12. CDR3 size: 16 residues. CDR1 and CDR2 (germline): SGHNT, YENEEA.

The CDR3 nucleotides are TGCGCCAGCAGTCCCGGACAGGCAGTTGACACCATATATTTT. This sequence encodes CASSPGQAVDTIYF. This sequence joins TRBV5-1 and TRBJ1-3; 7 nucleotides line up with TRBD1. Germline V lookup: CDR1 SGHRS, CDR2 YFSETQ. Unmatched junction bases numbered 10, after V lost 5 bases and J lost 8 bases. The CDR3 covers 14 residues.

Written as DNA, the CDR3 is TGTGCCAGTAGTACCGGGACAGGGGCTGGAAACACCATATATTTT. It yields the protein CASSTGTGAGNTIYF. This chain joins TRBV19 and TRBJ1-3, with 10 bases that match TRBD1. J was trimmed by 2 bases and V by 4 bases; bases with no gene match: 2. Germline CDR1 and CDR2: LNHDA and SQIVND (reference sequence). The CDR3 totals 15 residues. Full variable domain (rest looked up from reference TRBV19 and TRBJ1-3): DGGITQSPKYLFRKEGQNVTLSCEQNLNHDAMYWYRQDPGQGLRLIYYSQIVNDFQKGDIAEGYSVSREKKESFPLTVTSAQKNPTAFYLCASSTGTGAGNTIYFGEGSWLTVV.

The V gene is TRBV5-1, the J gene TRBJ1-3; the D is unclear. Trimming removed 4 bases at V and 4 bases at J, with 12 bases between. The CDR3 runs 14 residues. Per germline, CDR1 SGHRS and CDR2 YFSETQ. As DNA, the CDR3 is TGCGCCAGCAGCACCACCGGGGAAGGAAACACCATATATTTT. Its protein is CASSTTGEGNTIYF.

This clone was detected once. The rearrangement joins TRBV18 to TRBJ1-5, with 9 bases aligning to TRBD1. The CDR3 has 16 amino acids. The germline CDR1 and CDR2 sequences are KGHSH and LQKENI. J gave up 5 bases and V 3 bases, and 8 bases lay outside the gene matches. CDR3 in DNA: TGTGCCAGCTCACCCCGGACAGGGGATGGAGATCAGCCCCAGCATTTT. This encodes CASSPRTGDGDQPQHF. Full variable domain (remainder filled in from reference TRBV18 and TRBJ1-5): NAGVMQNPRHLVRRRGQEARLRCSPMKGHSHVYWYRQLPEEGLKFMVYLQKENIIDESGMPKERFSAEFPKEGPSILRIQQVVRGDSAAYFCASSPRTGDGDQPQHFGDGTRLSIL.

This sequence joins TRBV28 and TRBJ1-1; 10 positions agree with TRBD1. CDR1 is MDHEN, CDR2 SYDVKM, per germline. The CDR3 is 15 amino acids. With 3 bases clipped from V and 4 bases from J, the junction kept 5 bases outside the gene matches. This CDR3 is CASSFRDRGSTEAFF. CDR3 nucleotide sequence: TGTGCCAGCAGTTTCCGGGACAGGGGTAGCACTGAAGCTTTCTTT. Looking up the rest from reference TRBV28 and TRBJ1-1 gives the full variable domain: DVKVTQSSRYLVKRTGEKVFLECVQDMDHENMFWYRQDPGLGLRLIYFSYDVKMKEKGDIPEGYSVSREKKERFSLILESASTNQTSMYLCASSFRDRGSTEAFFGQGTRLTVV.

This clone turned up a few times. V gene TRBV7-8 combines with J gene TRBJ1-5; TRBD1 agrees at 9 bases. The CDR3 runs 15 residues. The junction had 5 bases not matched to a gene; V was cut back by 5 bases and J by 3 bases. Germline-derived CDR1 and CDR2 are SGHVS and FQNEAQ. The CDR3 DNA follows: TGTGCCAGCAGCCGGACAGGGGTTGACAATCAGCCCCAGCATTTT. Translation gives CASSRTGVDNQPQHF.

The V and J genes are TRBV28 and TRBJ1-2; D uncertain. Germline V CDR1 and CDR2: MDHEN, SYDVKM. The CDR3 sequence is 13 residues long. V was shortened by 2 bases and J by 7 bases, with 11 bases between the two germline ends. The CDR3 DNA sequence: TGTGCCAGCAGTTTACCCGGGGTGGGTGGCTACACCTTC. It specifies CASSLPGVGGYTF.

The chain carries TRBV5-1 and TRBJ1-5; TRBD1 aligns across 11 bases. CDR3 length equals 18 residues. Germline V gives CDR1 SGHRS, CDR2 YFSETQ. V was clipped by 4 bases and J by 1 base; unmatched bases: 10. In DNA, the CDR3 is TGCGCCAGCAGCCCAAGTCCCGGGACAGGGGGAAGCAATCAGCCCCAGCATTTT. This gives the protein CASSPSPGTGGSNQPQHF. The complete variable domain, with remaining parts taken from reference TRBV5-1 and TRBJ1-5, reads KAGVTQTPRYLIKTRGQQVTLSCSPISGHRSVSWYQQTPGQGLQFLFEYFSETQRNKGNFPGRFSGRQFSNSRSEMNVSTLELGDSALYLCASSPSPGTGGSNQPQHFGDGTRLSIL.

This clone was seen only once. This rearrangement joins TRBV15 to TRBJ1-5; D remains ambiguous. CDR1 and CDR2 (germline): LNHNV, YYDKDF (reference sequence). This CDR3 region has 15 residues. V was shortened by 0 bases and J by 4 bases, with 10 bases between the two germline ends. CDR3 sequence reads: CATSRDGHKNQPQHF. CDR3 in DNA: TGTGCCACCAGCAGAGATGGTCACAAGAATCAGCCCCAGCATTTT.

V is TRBV28 and J is TRBJ1-1, with D maybe TRBD1 (5 bases). In germline, CDR1 is MDHEN, CDR2 SYDVKM. V was trimmed by 3 bases and J by 7 bases, leaving 12 bases between them. This CDR3 is 13 amino acids long. In DNA, the CDR3 is TGTGCCAGCAGTTTGTGGGAGGGGAGTGAAGCTTTCTTT. Its protein product is CASSLWEGSEAFF.

This rearrangement joins TRBV2 to TRBJ2-7; 7 bases align to TRBD1. Unmatched junction bases numbered 7, after V lost 6 bases and J lost 5 bases. CDR1 and CDR2 from the germline V gene are SNHLY and FYNNEI. The CDR3 has 13 residues. The CDR3: CASRMTGRDEQYF. CDR3 DNA: TGTGCCAGCAGGATGACAGGGCGCGACGAGCAGTACTTC.

The rearrangement uses TRBV4-1 and TRBJ2-7, with D possibly TRBD1 on 5 matching bases. The CDR3 spans 18 residues. Per germline, CDR1 MGHRA and CDR2 YSYEKL. Between the trimmed V and J ends, which lost 1 base and 0 bases, there was a span of 19 bases. In DNA, the CDR3 is TGCGCCAGCAGCCAAGGGCAGCTTAGGACCGACAGCTCCTACGAGCAGTACTTC. Its translation: CASSQGQLRTDSSYEQYF.

This chain links TRBV19 with TRBJ1-1; TRBD1 is a possible D gene (6 bases). The V and J ends lost 6 bases and 1 base respectively, with 12 bases between them. The CDR3 spans 14 residues. Germline V lookup: CDR1 LNHDA, CDR2 SQIVND (reference sequence). CDR3 region: CASSALGANTEAFF. The CDR3, as DNA: TGTGCCAGTAGCGCCCTGGGGGCGAACACTGAAGCTTTCTTT.

This clone was counted once. The chain carries TRBV7-8 and TRBJ1-1; 8 bases match TRBD1. The V gene end was trimmed by 5 bases and the J gene end by 6 bases; junction bases not matched to a gene: 5. This CDR3 spans 13 amino acids. Germline V gene lookup returns CDR1 SGHVS and CDR2 FQNEAQ. The CDR3 region has the DNA TGTGCCAGCAGCACGGACAGGGAGGCTGAAGCTTTCTTT. Its protein is CASSTDREAEAFF.

The chain carries TRBV10-1 and TRBJ1-1; 8 bases align to TRBD1. J was trimmed by 7 bases and V by 6 bases; bases with no gene match: 4. The CDR3 is 12 residues long. Looked up from germline, CDR1 is WNHNN and CDR2 is SYGVQD (reference sequence). CDR3 residues: CASRGDRGEAFF. The CDR3 bases are TGCGCCAGCAGGGGAGACAGGGGTGAAGCTTTCTTT.

The chain uses TRBV9 and TRBJ2-1; 10 positions agree with TRBD2. The CDR3 sequence is 16 residues long. J gave up 0 bases and V 6 bases, and 6 bases lay outside the gene matches. CDR1 is SGDLS, CDR2 YYNGEE, per germline. The CDR3 spells CASTVTSGSSYNEQFF. The CDR3 DNA is TGTGCCAGCACCGTGACTAGCGGGTCCTCCTACAATGAGCAGTTCTTC.